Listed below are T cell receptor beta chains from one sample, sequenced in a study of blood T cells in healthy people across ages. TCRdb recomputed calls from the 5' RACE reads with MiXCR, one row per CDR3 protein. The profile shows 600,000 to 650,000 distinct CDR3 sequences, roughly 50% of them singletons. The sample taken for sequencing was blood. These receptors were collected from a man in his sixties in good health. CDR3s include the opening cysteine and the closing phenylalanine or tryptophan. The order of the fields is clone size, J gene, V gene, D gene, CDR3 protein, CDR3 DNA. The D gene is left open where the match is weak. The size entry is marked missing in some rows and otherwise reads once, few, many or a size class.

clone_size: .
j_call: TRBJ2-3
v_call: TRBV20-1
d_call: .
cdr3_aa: CSARERMITDTQYF
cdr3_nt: TGCAGTGCTAGAGAGCGGATGATCACAGATACGCAGTATTTT

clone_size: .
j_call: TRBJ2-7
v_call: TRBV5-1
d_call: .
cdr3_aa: CASRTMMEDEQYF
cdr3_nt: TGCGCCAGCCGTACTATGATGGAGGACGAGCAGTACTTC

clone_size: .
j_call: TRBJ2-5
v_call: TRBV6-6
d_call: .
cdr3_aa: CASSGQGQRATQYF
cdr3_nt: TGTGCCAGCAGTGGTCAGGGGCAGAGGGCGACCCAGTACTTC

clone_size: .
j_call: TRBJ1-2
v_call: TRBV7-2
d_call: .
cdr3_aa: CASSPGWGNDGYTF
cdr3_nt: TGTGCCAGCAGCCCGGGTTGGGGGAACGATGGCTACACCTTC

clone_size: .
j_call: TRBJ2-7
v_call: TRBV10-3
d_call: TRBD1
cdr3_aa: CAIRPGQGGHEQYF
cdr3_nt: TGTGCCATCAGACCGGGACAGGGGGGCCACGAGCAGTACTTC

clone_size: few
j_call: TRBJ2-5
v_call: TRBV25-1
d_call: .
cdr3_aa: CASSEYSGETQYF
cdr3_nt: TGTGCCAGCAGTGAATATTCGGGGGAGACCCAGTACTTC

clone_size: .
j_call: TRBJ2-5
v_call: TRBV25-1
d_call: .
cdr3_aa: CASSASAATQYF
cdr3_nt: TGTGCCAGCAGTGCTAGCGCGGCGACCCAGTACTTC

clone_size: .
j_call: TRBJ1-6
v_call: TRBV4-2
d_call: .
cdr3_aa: CASSQDRLEGRNSPLHF
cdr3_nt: TGTGCCAGCAGCCAAGATCGGTTAGAAGGACGGAATTCACCCCTCCACTTT

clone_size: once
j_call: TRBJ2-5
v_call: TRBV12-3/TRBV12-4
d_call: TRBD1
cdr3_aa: CASATGSETQYF
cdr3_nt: TGTGCCAGCGCGACAGGGTCAGAGACCCAGTACTTC

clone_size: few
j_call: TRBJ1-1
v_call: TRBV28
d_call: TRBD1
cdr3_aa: CASSLAAGGYTEAFF
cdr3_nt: TGTGCCAGCAGTTTAGCGGCAGGGGGGTATACTGAAGCTTTCTTT

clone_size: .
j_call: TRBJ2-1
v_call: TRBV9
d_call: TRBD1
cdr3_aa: CASSVAGTGGNEQFF
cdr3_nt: TGTGCCAGCAGCGTAGCCGGGACAGGGGGGAATGAGCAGTTCTTC

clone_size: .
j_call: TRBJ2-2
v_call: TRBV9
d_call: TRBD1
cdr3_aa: CASSVGTGDLFF
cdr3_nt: TGTGCCAGCAGCGTGGGGACAGGGGATTTGTTTTTT

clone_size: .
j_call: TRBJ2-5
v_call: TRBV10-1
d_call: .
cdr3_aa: CASSEGQMETQYF
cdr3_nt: TGCGCCAGCAGCGAAGGACAGATGGAGACCCAGTACTTC

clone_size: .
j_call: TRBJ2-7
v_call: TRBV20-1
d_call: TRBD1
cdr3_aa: CSASWDREVALSYEQYF
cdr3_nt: TGCAGTGCTAGTTGGGACAGGGAGGTAGCCCTTTCCTACGAGCAGTACTTC

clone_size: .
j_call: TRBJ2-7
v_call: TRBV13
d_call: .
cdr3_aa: CASSSEGTGSSREQYF
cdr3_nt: TGTGCCAGCAGCTCAGAGGGGACCGGGAGTAGTCGAGAGCAGTACTTC

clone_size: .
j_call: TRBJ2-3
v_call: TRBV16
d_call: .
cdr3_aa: CASSQSRTPSTDTQYF
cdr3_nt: TGTGCCAGCAGCCAATCGAGGACACCTAGCACAGATACGCAGTATTTT

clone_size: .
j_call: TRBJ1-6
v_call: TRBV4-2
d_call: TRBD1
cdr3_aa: CASSQDMTGGNSPLHF
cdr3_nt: TGTGCCAGCAGCCAAGATATGACAGGGGGTAATTCACCCCTCCACTTT

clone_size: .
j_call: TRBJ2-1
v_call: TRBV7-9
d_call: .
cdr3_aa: CASSLKAYNEQFF
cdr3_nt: TGTGCCAGCAGCCTCAAGGCATACAATGAGCAGTTCTTC

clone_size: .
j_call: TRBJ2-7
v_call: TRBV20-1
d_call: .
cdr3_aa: CSALRDGPYEQYF
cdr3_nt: TGCAGTGCCCTACGCGATGGTCCCTACGAGCAGTACTTC

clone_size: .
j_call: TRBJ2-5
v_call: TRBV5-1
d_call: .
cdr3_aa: CASSLDPVKETQYF
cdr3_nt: TGCGCCAGCAGCTTGGATCCCGTTAAGGAGACCCAGTACTTC

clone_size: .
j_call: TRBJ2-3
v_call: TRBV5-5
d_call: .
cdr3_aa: CASSWRLAGTDTQYF
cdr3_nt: TGTGCCAGCAGCTGGCGCCTGGCGGGCACAGATACGCAGTATTTT

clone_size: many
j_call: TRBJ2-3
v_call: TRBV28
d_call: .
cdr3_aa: CASSLARSNADTQYF
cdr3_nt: TGTGCCAGCAGTTTGGCCCGTTCTAATGCAGATACGCAGTATTTT

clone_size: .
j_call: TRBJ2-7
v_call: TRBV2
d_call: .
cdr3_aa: CASRGSVNEQYF
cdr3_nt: TGTGCCAGCAGGGGTAGCGTGAACGAGCAGTACTTC

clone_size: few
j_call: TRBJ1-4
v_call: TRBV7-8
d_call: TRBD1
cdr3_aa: CASSPRDRPNEKLFF
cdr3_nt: TGTGCCAGCAGCCCCCGGGACAGGCCAAATGAAAAACTGTTTTTT

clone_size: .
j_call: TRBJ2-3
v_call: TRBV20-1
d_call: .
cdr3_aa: CSARGGAYTDTQYF
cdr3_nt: TGCAGTGCTAGAGGGGGGGCCTACACAGATACGCAGTATTTT

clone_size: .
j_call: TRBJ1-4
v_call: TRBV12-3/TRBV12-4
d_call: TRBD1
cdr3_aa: CASRLSRGNEKLFF
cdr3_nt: TGTGCCAGCCGTTTATCCAGGGGGAATGAAAAACTGTTTTTT

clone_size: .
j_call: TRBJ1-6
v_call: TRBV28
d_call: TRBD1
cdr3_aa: CASGTGVRNSPLHF
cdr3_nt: TGTGCCAGCGGCACAGGGGTTCGTAATTCACCCCTCCACTTT

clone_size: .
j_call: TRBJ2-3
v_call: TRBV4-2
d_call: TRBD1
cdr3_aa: CASSQEAGGPDTQYF
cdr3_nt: TGTGCCAGCAGCCAAGAAGCAGGGGGCCCAGATACGCAGTATTTT

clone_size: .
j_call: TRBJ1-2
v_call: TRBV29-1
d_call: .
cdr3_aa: CSVEDPDMYSGYTF
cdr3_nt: TGCAGCGTTGAAGATCCGGACATGTATAGTGGCTACACCTTC

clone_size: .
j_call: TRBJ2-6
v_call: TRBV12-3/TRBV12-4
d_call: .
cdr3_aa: CASSLRGAAASGANVLTF
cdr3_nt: TGTGCCAGCAGTTTAAGGGGCGCAGCGGCCTCTGGGGCCAACGTCCTGACTTTC